Below are 11 T cell receptor beta chains sequenced from a single sample in a study of blood T cell repertoires in COVID-19. This table comes from immunoSEQ multiplex PCR, and its TCRdb copy is limited to in-frame clones, with some not included. The sample carries 130,000 to 150,000 clones, 70% to 90% recorded once. Sequences were obtained from peripheral blood. All receptors come from a woman aged 40-49 years with active or convalescent COVID-19.

This chain uses TRBV19 with TRBJ1-1, with 9 bases lining up with TRBD1. V lost 7 bases and J lost 4; bases outside the gene matches: 7. The CDR3 is 14 amino acids. From germline, CDR1 is LNHDA and CDR2 SQIVND (reference sequence). This CDR3 reads CASTHRTGATEAFF. DNA for the CDR3: TGTGCCAGTACCCACCGGACAGGGGCCACTGAAGCTTTCTTT.

The chain couples TRBV18 to TRBJ1-3; 7 bases are a match to TRBD1. The CDR3 runs to 14 residues. V shed 5 bases, J shed 4 bases, and the junction held 5 bases outside the gene matches. Germline CDR1 KGHSH, CDR2 LQKENI. Here the CDR3 reads CASSSGTDGNTIYF. The CDR3 DNA follows: TGTGCCAGCTCATCCGGGACAGACGGAAACACCATATATTTT. Using reference TRBV18 and TRBJ1-3 for the parts outside the CDR3, the full variable domain is NAGVMQNPRHLVRRRGQEARLRCSPMKGHSHVYWYRQLPEEGLKFMVYLQKENIIDESGMPKERFSAEFPKEGPSILRIQQVVRGDSAAYFCASSSGTDGNTIYFGEGSWLTVV.

The V call is TRBV30, the J call TRBJ1-3; 10 nucleotides agree with TRBD1. The ends lost 5 bases at V and 7 bases at J; junction bases unmatched: 11. Germline V gene sequence: CDR1 GTSNPN, CDR2 SVGIG (reference sequence). The CDR3 loop spans 15 amino acids. The CDR3 loop is CAWGGQGIARNTIYF. CDR3 DNA: TGTGCCTGGGGGGGACAGGGGATAGCTAGGAACACCATATATTTT.

This chain links TRBV28 with TRBJ2-7; 11 bases match TRBD2. Germline V gene sequence: CDR1 MDHEN, CDR2 SYDVKM. V gave up 2 bases and J gave up 3 bases; unmatched junction bases: 9. The CDR3 is 17 amino acids. The CDR3 DNA reads TGTGCCAGCAGTTTACTCCTGACTAGCGGGACCCTCTACGAGCAGTACTTC. Translated, it gives CASSLLLTSGTLYEQYF. Complete variable domain (other parts from reference TRBV28 and TRBJ2-7): DVKVTQSSRYLVKRTGEKVFLECVQDMDHENMFWYRQDPGLGLRLIYFSYDVKMKEKGDIPEGYSVSREKKERFSLILESASTNQTSMYLCASSLLLTSGTLYEQYFGPGTRLTVT.

The gene calls are TRBV5-1 and TRBJ2-3; the D is unclear. The CDR3 loop spans 13 amino acids. The V and J ends lost 1 base and 6 bases respectively, with 9 bases between them. From germline, CDR1 is SGHRS and CDR2 YFSETQ. CDR3 DNA: TGCGCCAGCAGCTTGACGAGCCCGGATACGCAGTATTTT. It yields the protein CASSLTSPDTQYF.

The CDR3 nucleotides read TGTGCCAGCAGCGCCTCTAATAGCAATCAGCCCCAGCATTTT. Translating gives CASSASNSNQPQHF. This chain links TRBV7-9 with TRBJ1-5; D not certain. Trimming stripped 5 bases from V and 0 bases from J, with 8 bases between. Germline V CDR1 and CDR2: SEHNR, FQNEAQ (reference sequence). The CDR3 consists of 14 residues.

J is TRBJ2-1 and V is TRBV7-9; D is uncertain. The CDR3 length is 15 residues. The V gene's germline CDR1 is SEHNR and CDR2 FQNEAQ (reference sequence). V was trimmed by 0 bases and J by 4 bases, leaving 10 bases between them. In nucleotides, the CDR3 is TGTGCCAGCAGCTTAGCCGGCGGAATTTACAATGAGCAGTTCTTC. It codes for CASSLAGGIYNEQFF.

The rearrangement links TRBV24-1 to TRBJ2-1; 9 bases match TRBD2. This CDR3 is built from 13 residues. Trimming at V came to 7 bases and at J to 5 bases, leaving 2 bases not matched to a gene. CDR1 is KGHDR and CDR2 is SFDVKD in the germline V gene. CDR3 region: CATRASGDNEQFF. DNA for the CDR3: TGTGCCACCAGGGCTAGCGGGGACAATGAGCAGTTCTTC.

This rearrangement joins TRBV29-1 to TRBJ1-2, with 11 bases aligning to TRBD1. CDR1 is SQVTM and CDR2 is ANQGSEA in the germline V gene. The V segment lost 7 bases and the J segment 8 bases; nucleotides outside the gene matches: 9. The CDR3 sequence is 13 residues long. The CDR3 DNA sequence: TGCAGCGCAAGGGACAGGGGGTTGTCCGGCTACACCTTC. It specifies CSARDRGLSGYTF.

The chain uses TRBV28 and TRBJ1-1; D might be TRBD1 (5 bases). V lost 6 bases and J 5 bases, leaving 19 bases between the germline ends. Per germline, CDR1 MDHEN and CDR2 SYDVKM. This CDR3 has 15 residues. CDR3 bases: TGTGCCAGCAGACCAACGGGACTGGGGGGGACTGAAGCTTTCTTT. It codes for CASRPTGLGGTEAFF. Drawing the rest from reference TRBV28 and TRBJ1-1, the complete variable domain is DVKVTQSSRYLVKRTGEKVFLECVQDMDHENMFWYRQDPGLGLRLIYFSYDVKMKEKGDIPEGYSVSREKKERFSLILESASTNQTSMYLCASRPTGLGGTEAFFGQGTRLTVV.

This sequence joins TRBV7-9 and TRBJ2-7; 9 bases agree with TRBD1. The CDR3 contains 16 residues. Germline trimming cut 2 bases from V and 2 bases from J; bases unmatched to any gene: 7. Germline V gene lookup returns CDR1 SEHNR and CDR2 FQNEAQ (reference sequence). The CDR3 spells CASSLQRDRAAYEQYF. The CDR3 nucleotides are TGTGCCAGCAGCTTACAAAGGGACAGGGCGGCCTACGAGCAGTACTTC.